This T cell receptor beta chain stems from a study of OX40 agonist ivuxolimab in advanced cancers. About this clone itself: The antigen is unknown.

Measured with immunoSEQ multiplex PCR; TCRdb has only the in-frame clones, and not every one. The sample shows approximately 70,000 clones, roughly nine tenths of them seen only once. Study-wide results and caveats: Compared with others, partial responders at 0.1-3.0 mg/kg displayed clonal expansion among the lowest. At 0.1 to 3.0 mg/kg and by week 6, clonal expansion occurred in CD4+ and CD8+ blood T cells.

The TCR was taken from an adult with an advanced solid tumor such as melanoma, head and neck, liver or kidney cancer. The sequencing used CD4+ or CD8+ T cells sorted from blood, collected in a trial of the OX40 agonist ivuxolimab.

The CDR3 loop is CASSYSGHLNTEAFF. DNA of the CDR3: TGTGCCAGCAGTTACTCGGGACACCTGAACACTGAAGCTTTCTTT. The gene calls are TRBV6-5 and TRBJ1-1, with D possibly matching TRBD1 (6 bases). Trimming took 0 bases from V and 0 from J, leaving 8 bases between them. The CDR3 extends over 15 amino acids. In germline, CDR1 is MNHEY, CDR2 SVGAGI.